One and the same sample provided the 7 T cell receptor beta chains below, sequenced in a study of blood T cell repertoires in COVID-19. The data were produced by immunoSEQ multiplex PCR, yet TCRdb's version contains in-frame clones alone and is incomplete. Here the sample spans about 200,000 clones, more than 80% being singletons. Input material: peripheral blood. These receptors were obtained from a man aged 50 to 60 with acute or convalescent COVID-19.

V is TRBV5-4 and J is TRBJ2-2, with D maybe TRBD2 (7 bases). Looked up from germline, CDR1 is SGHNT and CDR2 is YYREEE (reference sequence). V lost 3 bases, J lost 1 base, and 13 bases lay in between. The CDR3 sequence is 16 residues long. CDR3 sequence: CASSSPGGGNTGELFF. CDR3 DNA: TGTGCCAGCAGCTCGCCGGGGGGCGGGAACACCGGGGAGCTGTTTTTT.

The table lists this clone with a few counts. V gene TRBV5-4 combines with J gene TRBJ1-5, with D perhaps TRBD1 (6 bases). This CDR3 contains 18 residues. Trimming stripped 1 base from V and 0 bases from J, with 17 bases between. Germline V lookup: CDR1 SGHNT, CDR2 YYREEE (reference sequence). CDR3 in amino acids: CASSLTGAGDPSNQPQHF. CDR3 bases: TGTGCCAGCAGCTTGACGGGGGCGGGAGATCCTAGCAATCAGCCCCAGCATTTT.

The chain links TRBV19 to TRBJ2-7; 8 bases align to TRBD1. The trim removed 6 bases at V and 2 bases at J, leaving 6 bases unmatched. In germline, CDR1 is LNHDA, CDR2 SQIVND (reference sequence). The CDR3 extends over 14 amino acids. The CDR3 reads CASSPGQGPYEQYF. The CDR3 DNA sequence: TGTGCCAGTAGCCCAGGACAGGGTCCCTACGAGCAGTACTTC.

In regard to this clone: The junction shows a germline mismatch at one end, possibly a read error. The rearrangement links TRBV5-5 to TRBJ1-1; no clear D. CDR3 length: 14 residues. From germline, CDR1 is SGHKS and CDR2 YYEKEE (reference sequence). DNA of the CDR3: TGTGCCGGCAGCTTTGGCGGGTACGGCACTGAAGCTTTCTTT. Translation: CAGSFGGYGTEAFF.

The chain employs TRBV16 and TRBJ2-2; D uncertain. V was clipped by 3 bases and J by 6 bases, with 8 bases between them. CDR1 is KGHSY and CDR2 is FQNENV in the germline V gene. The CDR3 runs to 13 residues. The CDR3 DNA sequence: TGTGCCAGCAGCCAGGCTCAGTCCGGGGAGCTGTTTTTT. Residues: CASSQAQSGELFF.

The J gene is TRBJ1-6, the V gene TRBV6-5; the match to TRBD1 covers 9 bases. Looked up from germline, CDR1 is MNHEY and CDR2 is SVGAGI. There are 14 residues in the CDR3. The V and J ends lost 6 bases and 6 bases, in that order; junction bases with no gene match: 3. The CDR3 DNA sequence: TGTGCCAGCAGCCGGGACAGGGCTAATTCACCCCTCCACTTT. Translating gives CASSRDRANSPLHF.

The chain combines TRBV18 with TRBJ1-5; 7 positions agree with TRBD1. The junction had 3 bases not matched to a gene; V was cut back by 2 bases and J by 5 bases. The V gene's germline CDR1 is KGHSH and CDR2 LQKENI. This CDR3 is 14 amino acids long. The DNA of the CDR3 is TGTGCCAGCTCACCAGGACAGGCCGATCAGCCCCAGCATTTT. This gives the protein CASSPGQADQPQHF.